This T cell receptor beta chain is from a study of blood T cell repertoires in COVID-19. Study details: The cDNA or gDNA used as material had been derived from T cells, B-cell-depleted T cells, or PBMCs.

Repertoires were generated with immunoSEQ multiplex PCR, while TCRdb's copy carries only in-frame clones and drops some. Among more than 95,000 clones listed, just under 80% were seen once. CDR3 size: 15 residues. Germline V gene data show CDR1 as SGDLS and CDR2 as YYNGEE. The V and J ends lost 0 bases and 9 bases, in that order; junction bases with no gene match: 9. Sequencing was done on a sample of peripheral blood. The chain links TRBV9 to TRBJ2-1, with 7 bases aligning to TRBD2. The sequence derives from a human donor in a cohort sampled during active COVID-19. The CDR3 here is CASSVETAGRTEQFF. CDR3 nucleotide sequence: TGTGCCAGCAGCGTAGAGACAGCGGGACGGACTGAGCAGTTCTTC.